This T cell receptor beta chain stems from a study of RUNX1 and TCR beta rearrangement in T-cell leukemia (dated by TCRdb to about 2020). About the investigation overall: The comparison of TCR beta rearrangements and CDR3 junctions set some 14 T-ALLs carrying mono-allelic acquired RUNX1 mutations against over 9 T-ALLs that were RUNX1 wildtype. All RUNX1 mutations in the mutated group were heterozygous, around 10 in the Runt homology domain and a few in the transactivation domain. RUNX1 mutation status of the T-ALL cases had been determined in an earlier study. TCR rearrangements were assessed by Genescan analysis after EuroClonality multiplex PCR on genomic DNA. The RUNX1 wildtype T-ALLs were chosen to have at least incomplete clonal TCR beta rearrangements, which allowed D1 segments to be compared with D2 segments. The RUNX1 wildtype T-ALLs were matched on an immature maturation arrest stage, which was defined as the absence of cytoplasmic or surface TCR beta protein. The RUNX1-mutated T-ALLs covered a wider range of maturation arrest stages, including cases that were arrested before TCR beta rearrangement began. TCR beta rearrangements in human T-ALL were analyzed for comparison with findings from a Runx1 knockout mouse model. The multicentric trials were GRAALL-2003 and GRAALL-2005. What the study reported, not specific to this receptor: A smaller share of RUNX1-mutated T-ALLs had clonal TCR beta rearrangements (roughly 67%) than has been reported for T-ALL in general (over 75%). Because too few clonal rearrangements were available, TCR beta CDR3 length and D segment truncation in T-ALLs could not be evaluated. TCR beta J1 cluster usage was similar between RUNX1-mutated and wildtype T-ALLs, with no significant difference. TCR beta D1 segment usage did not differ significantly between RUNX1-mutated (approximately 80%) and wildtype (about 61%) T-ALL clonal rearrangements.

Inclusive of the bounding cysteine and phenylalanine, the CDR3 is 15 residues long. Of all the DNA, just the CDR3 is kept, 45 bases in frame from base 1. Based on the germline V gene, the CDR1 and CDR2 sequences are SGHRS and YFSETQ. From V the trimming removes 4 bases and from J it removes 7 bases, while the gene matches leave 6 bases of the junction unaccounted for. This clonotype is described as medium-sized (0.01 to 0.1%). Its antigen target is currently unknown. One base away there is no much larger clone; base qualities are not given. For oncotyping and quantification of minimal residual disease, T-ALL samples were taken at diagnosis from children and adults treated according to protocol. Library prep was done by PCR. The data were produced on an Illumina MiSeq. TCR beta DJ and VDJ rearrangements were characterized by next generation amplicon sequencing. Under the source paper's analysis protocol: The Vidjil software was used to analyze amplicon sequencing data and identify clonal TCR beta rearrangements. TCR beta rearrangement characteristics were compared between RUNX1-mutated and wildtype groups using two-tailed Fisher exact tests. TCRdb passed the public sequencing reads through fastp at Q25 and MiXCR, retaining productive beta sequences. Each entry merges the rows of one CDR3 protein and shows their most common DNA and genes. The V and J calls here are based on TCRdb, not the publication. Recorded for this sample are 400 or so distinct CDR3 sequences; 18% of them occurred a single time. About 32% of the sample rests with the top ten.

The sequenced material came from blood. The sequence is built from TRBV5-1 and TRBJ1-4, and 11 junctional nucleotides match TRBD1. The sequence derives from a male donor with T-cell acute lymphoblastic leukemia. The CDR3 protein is CASSGGTGGGEKLFF. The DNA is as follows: TGCGCCAGCAGCGGGGGGACAGGGGGAGGTGAAAAACTGTTTTTT.